This record covers a single T cell receptor (beta chain). Different DNA sequences within this sample yield the same CDR3. TCR beta chains were sequenced at survey level with immunoSEQ. Profiling relied on immunoSEQ multiplex PCR, and the TCRdb table lists in-frame clones only, not all of them. The sample lists tens of thousands of clones; roughly 95% were seen once. This CDR3 spans 12 amino acids. Looked up from germline, CDR1 is KGHSH and CDR2 is LQKENI. V dropped 3 bases and J dropped 3 bases, with 4 bases sitting between them. The source is a man aged 40-49 years with rheumatoid arthritis. The sequencing input was PBMCs. The chain couples TRBV18 to TRBJ2-3; no clear D. CDR3: CASSPNTDTQYF. The CDR3 coding sequence is TGTGCCAGCTCACCTAATACAGATACGCAGTATTTT.